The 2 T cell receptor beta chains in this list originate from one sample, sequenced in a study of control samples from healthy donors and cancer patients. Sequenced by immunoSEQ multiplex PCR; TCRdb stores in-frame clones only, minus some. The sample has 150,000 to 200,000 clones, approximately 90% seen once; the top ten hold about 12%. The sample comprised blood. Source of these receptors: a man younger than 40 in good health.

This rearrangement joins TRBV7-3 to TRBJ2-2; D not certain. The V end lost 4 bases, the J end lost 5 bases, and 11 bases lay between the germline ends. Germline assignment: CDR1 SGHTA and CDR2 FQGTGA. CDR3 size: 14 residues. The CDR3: CASSSQSVTGELFF. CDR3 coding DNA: TGTGCCAGCAGCTCTCAGTCCGTAACCGGGGAGCTGTTTTTT. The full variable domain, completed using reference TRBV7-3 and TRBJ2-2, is GAGVSQTPSNKVTEKGKYVELRCDPISGHTALYWYRQSLGQGPEFLIYFQGTGAADDSGLPNDRFFAVRPEGSVSTLKIQRTERGDSAVYLCASSSQSVTGELFFGEGSRLTVL.

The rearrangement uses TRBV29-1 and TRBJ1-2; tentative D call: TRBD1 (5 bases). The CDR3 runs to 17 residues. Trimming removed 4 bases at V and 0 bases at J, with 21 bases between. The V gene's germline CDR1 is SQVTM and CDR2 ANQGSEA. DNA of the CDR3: TGCAGCGTTGGGGGGACCTCGGCTTTCAAAGCTAACTATGGCTACACCTTC. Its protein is CSVGGTSAFKANYGYTF.